This TCR beta chain was documented in a study of blood T cell repertoires in COVID-19. Looked up from germline, CDR1 is SGHVS and CDR2 is FNYEAQ. V lost 1 base and J lost 1, with 10 bases in between. The CDR3 has 15 amino acids. Here immunoSEQ multiplex PCR was the method, and the copy in TCRdb shows in-frame clones only, minus some. The sample has some 200,000 clones, 86% seen once. The source is a man older than 75 with acute or convalescent COVID-19. Material for sequencing was peripheral blood. The V gene is TRBV7-6, the J gene TRBJ1-1, with D perhaps TRBD1 (6 bases). In DNA form, the CDR3 reads TGTGCCAGCAGCTTAGATACAGGGCGGAACACTGAAGCTTTCTTT. It codes for CASSLDTGRNTEAFF.